This T cell receptor (beta chain) was sequenced in a study of CD8 T cells in ankylosing spondylitis (dated by TCRdb to about 2017). Turning to the overall study: T cell receptor beta repertoires were profiled in healthy donors and ankylosing spondylitis patients so that disease-linked TCR variants could be found. Peripheral blood was sampled, and synovial fluid was also collected from ankylosing spondylitis patients. In total, the full study cohort was made up of 95 to 110 healthy donors and 25 or so ankylosing spondylitis patients.

Concerning this clonotype: The clone's antigen remains unknown. The record has no base qualities; no much larger clone is one base away.

Findings and caveats that apply to the study as a whole: Significant enrichment of the disease-linked clones was reported in matched synovial fluid samples from ankylosing spondylitis patients. Some TCR beta motif variants had previously been reported in synovial fluid and blood of reactive arthritis patients, which suggested common disease-initiation mechanisms. A CD8+ phenotype was shown by the disease-linked clones, which were found at relatively low frequencies in peripheral blood. A TCR beta motif made up of under ten highly homologous amino acid variants appeared to be characteristic of blood from ankylosing spondylitis patients.

For sequencing, an Illumina HiSeq 2500 was employed. TCR beta libraries were prepared by quantitative 5'-RACE with molecular barcodes. Per the original workflow: Disease-linked TCR variants were identified with a new computational method built on a probabilistic model of VDJ rearrangement. The public reads were reprocessed in TCRdb via fastp at Q25 and MiXCR, keeping in-frame beta chains. Rows are combined by CDR3 protein, so each entry shows the most common genes and DNA. The V and J calls shown here were made by TCRdb, not taken from the authors' results. This sample has about 540,000 distinct CDR3 sequences in its table, and 12% of those were observed once. Under 7.5% of the sample belongs to the ten largest clones. The germline ends are 13 bases apart after V is trimmed by 2 bases and J by 0 bases. According to the germline V gene, CDR1 reads SGHTA and CDR2 reads FQGNSA. From the cysteine up to the phenylalanine, the CDR3 has a length of 16 residues. Only the CDR3 DNA stays, 48 bases, in frame from base 1.

This chain is built from TRBV7-2 and TRBJ1-1; too little of a D gene remains to name it. This TCR derives from a male donor with ankylosing spondylitis. Sequencing was carried out using blood, either unsorted or a sorted T cell fraction (not recorded which). The CDR3 reads as follows: CASSLSLVLMNTEAFF. The bases read TGTGCCAGCAGCTTATCGTTAGTCCTAATGAACACTGAAGCTTTCTTT.